This TCR beta chain derives from a study of CD8 T cells in Susac syndrome. Germline V gives CDR1 SQVTM, CDR2 ANQGSEA. Deletions cut 8 bases from V and 6 bases from J, with 16 bases between. The CDR3 has 12 residues. The T cells that were sequenced for TCR beta were CD8+ and CD4+ cells from blood. Age- and sex-matched healthy donors served as the control group. Purification of the CD8+ and CD4+ T cells relied on negative isolation, and TEMRA cells underwent FACS enrichment. Reverse transcription of roughly 0.5 to 1 ug RNA used random hexamers. Multiplex PCR with immunoSEQ amplified the TCR beta CDR3 across 54 Vbeta and 13 Jbeta. TCRdb passed the immunoSEQ multiplex PCR reads through MiXCR, listing each CDR3 protein once. Of about 130,000 distinct CDR3 sequences listed, nearly 95% are singletons.

The chain recombines TRBV29-1 with TRBJ1-1, with D possibly TRBD1 on 6 matching bases. The specimen sequenced was CD4+ T cells from PBMCs. The sequence was obtained from a human donor in good health. The CDR3 spells CSYRGAFAEAFF. The CDR3 DNA reads TGCAGCTACCGGGGGGCGTTTGCTGAAGCTTTCTTT.